This T cell receptor (beta chain) is drawn from a study of metastatic and nonmetastatic thyroid tumors. Turning to the study itself: Across peripheral blood and tumor or nodule tissue samples taken from malignant and benign thyroid patients, the repertoires were compared with one another.

Sample share makes this clone medium-sized. What it binds is not known. The study, taken as a whole, reports: Patients with malignant thyroid tumors reportedly had significantly higher TCR beta diversity than those with benign nodules, in blood and tumor.

Per the original data handling: It was from CDR3 differences across clinicopathological groups that a distant-metastasis classifier for papillary thyroid cancer was built. TCRdb re-clonotyped the PCR reads through MiXCR. The V and J calls and clone size are TCRdb's, not the authors'. The profile covers 40,000 to 45,000 clones, with about 3.3% appearing a single time and 9.5% to 10% taken by the ten largest. Every patient underwent thyroid surgery untreated. After removal of 4 bases from V and 3 bases from J, the junction contained 12 bases not matched to a gene. This CDR3 has 17 residues. Per the germline V gene, CDR1 is LNHDA and CDR2 is SQIVND (reference sequence).

Source material: blood. The rearrangement joins TRBV19 to TRBJ1-5; the match to TRBD1 covers 7 bases. The receptor was isolated from a female donor with papillary thyroid cancer or a benign thyroid nodule (not recorded which). Some clones in this sample may be carry-over from other donors' samples. CDR3 nucleotides: TGTGCCAGTAGTACCTTGGCCGGGACAGAACCCAATCAGCCCCAGCATTTT. This encodes CASSTLAGTEPNQPQHF.